One sample yielded the 27 T cell receptor beta chains listed below, sequenced in a study of cytomegalovirus exposure and HLA in healthy donors. Amplification used 60 Vbeta primers and 13 Jbeta primers. Sequenced by immunoSEQ multiplex PCR; TCRdb stores in-frame clones only, minus some. The table has approximately 100,000 clones, roughly 70% seen once. The sequenced sample consisted of PBMCs. These receptor sequences come from a male donor in good health and CMV-seronegative.

This clone was detected only a few times. V and J are TRBV18 and TRBJ1-1; tentatively, D is TRBD1 (5 bases). The CDR3 extends over 16 amino acids. Per the germline V gene, CDR1 is KGHSH and CDR2 is LQKENI. Trimming removed 3 bases from V and 2 bases from J, with 16 bases in between. CDR3 residues: CASSPRTRDSNTEAFF. The CDR3 nucleotides read TGTGCCAGCTCACCGAGAACCCGGGACTCAAACACTGAAGCTTTCTTT.

The genes are TRBV28 and TRBJ2-2; D is possibly TRBD1 (6 bases). The CDR3 extends over 15 amino acids. V lost 7 bases to trimming and J lost 4 bases, with 16 bases between them. Germline V gives CDR1 MDHEN, CDR2 SYDVKM. The CDR3 loop reads CASKEGGDITGELFF. The CDR3, as DNA: TGTGCCAGCAAAGAAGGGGGAGATATCACCGGGGAGCTGTTTTTT.

This rearrangement joins TRBV5-1 to TRBJ1-4, with D possibly being TRBD1 (6 bases). The CDR3 totals 14 residues. V gave up 1 base and J gave up 7 bases, with 11 bases separating them. Germline values: CDR1 SGHRS, CDR2 YFSETQ. CDR3 nucleotides: TGCGCCAGCAGCTTGTCGGAGACAGGTGAAAAACTGTTTTTT. This encodes CASSLSETGEKLFF. Variable domain in full (rest from reference TRBV5-1 and TRBJ1-4): KAGVTQTPRYLIKTRGQQVTLSCSPISGHRSVSWYQQTPGQGLQFLFEYFSETQRNKGNFPGRFSGRQFSNSRSEMNVSTLELGDSALYLCASSLSETGEKLFFGSGTQLSVL.

The chain employs TRBV18 and TRBJ2-2; TRBD1 matches 8 bases. Germline CDR1 KGHSH, CDR2 LQKENI. The CDR3 has 18 amino acids. The junction had 13 bases not matched to a gene; V was cut back by 3 bases and J by 4 bases. CDR3 DNA sequence: TGTGCCAGCTCACCGTTCACAGCCCCACAGGGGGGCACCGGGGAGCTGTTTTTT. It translates to CASSPFTAPQGGTGELFF.

The gene calls are TRBV13 and TRBJ2-7; TRBD2 is a possible D gene (7 bases). Germline values: CDR1 PRHDT, CDR2 FYEKMQ (reference sequence). The CDR3 covers 13 residues. V was clipped by 3 bases and J by 5 bases, with 11 bases between them. The CDR3 loop is CASSLGGQNEQYF. The CDR3 nucleotides are TGTGCCAGCAGCTTGGGGGGGCAAAACGAGCAGTACTTC.

This chain links TRBV7-9 with TRBJ2-7, with TRBD2 matching over 7 bases. The CDR3 consists of 14 residues. V trimming: 6 bases; J trimming: 7 bases; junction bases outside the gene matches: 12. The germline gives CDR1 SEHNR, CDR2 FQNEAQ (reference sequence). The CDR3, as DNA: TGTGCCAGCAGTCAAAGCGGGATCCCCTGGGAGCAGTACTTC. It translates to CASSQSGIPWEQYF.

The chain couples TRBV19 to TRBJ2-1; tentatively, D is TRBD2 (5 bases). The CDR3 spans 16 residues. The V gene lost 5 bases and the J gene lost 2 bases, with 16 bases spanning the gap. Looked up from germline, CDR1 is LNHDA and CDR2 is SQIVND (reference sequence). The CDR3 sequence: CASSGPGVGPYNEQFF. In DNA, the CDR3 is TGTGCCAGTAGTGGCCCCGGGGTGGGCCCCTACAATGAGCAGTTCTTC. Full variable domain (remainder filled in from reference TRBV19 and TRBJ2-1): DGGITQSPKYLFRKEGQNVTLSCEQNLNHDAMYWYRQDPGQGLRLIYYSQIVNDFQKGDIAEGYSVSREKKESFPLTVTSAQKNPTAFYLCASSGPGVGPYNEQFFGPGTRLTVL.

This clone came up a few times. The chain uses TRBV28 and TRBJ2-5, with 9 nucleotides matching TRBD1. This CDR3 has 17 amino acids. The V and J ends lost 6 bases and 6 bases, in that order; junction bases with no gene match: 17. Germline-derived CDR1 and CDR2 are MDHEN and SYDVKM. The CDR3 protein is CASSPLPPGQGRKTQYF. DNA of the CDR3: TGTGCCAGCAGCCCTCTGCCTCCGGGACAGGGTCGAAAGACCCAGTACTTC. Full variable domain (rest looked up from reference TRBV28 and TRBJ2-5): DVKVTQSSRYLVKRTGEKVFLECVQDMDHENMFWYRQDPGLGLRLIYFSYDVKMKEKGDIPEGYSVSREKKERFSLILESASTNQTSMYLCASSPLPPGQGRKTQYFGPGTRLLVL.

The chain uses TRBV4-2 and TRBJ2-7; the D gene is possibly TRBD2 (5 bases). V was shortened by 8 bases and J by 2 bases, with 16 bases between the two germline ends. The CDR3 is made up of 14 amino acids. The germline CDR1 and CDR2 sequences are LGHNA and YNFKEQ. Here the CDR3 reads CASPSRARTYEQYF. CDR3 bases: TGTGCCAGCCCATCGCGGGCGAGGACCTACGAGCAGTACTTC.

This clone has a handful of counts. This rearrangement joins TRBV2 to TRBJ2-7; no clear D. Trimming left V 3 bases short and J 13 bases short, with 16 bases between. CDR1 SNHLY and CDR2 FYNNEI come from the germline V gene. The CDR3 loop spans 12 amino acids. The CDR3: CASSDGARLEYF. CDR3 DNA: TGTGCCAGCAGTGACGGAGCCCGCCTCGAATACTTC.

This clone was detected only a few times. V usage is TRBV5-1 and J usage is TRBJ2-1, with 8 bases aligning to TRBD2. The germline CDR1 and CDR2 sequences are SGHRS and YFSETQ. V was clipped by 5 bases and J by 11 bases; unmatched bases: 9. The CDR3 has 13 residues. CDR3 protein: CASRPAGVGKQFF. The CDR3 region has the DNA TGCGCCAGCAGGCCAGCGGGAGTGGGGAAGCAGTTCTTC.

In DNA form, the CDR3 reads TGCAGCGTGGGGACAGGTAGTCGTGGAGACATTCAGTACTTC. Translating it yields CSVGTGSRGDIQYF. V is TRBV29-1 and J is TRBJ2-4; 8 nucleotides align to TRBD1. V gave up 6 bases and J gave up 8 bases; unmatched junction bases: 12. CDR3 length equals 14 residues. Germline V gene sequence: CDR1 SQVTM, CDR2 ANQGSEA. The variable domain in full, completed from reference TRBV29-1 and TRBJ2-4, reads SAVISQKPSRDICQRGTSLTIQCQVDSQVTMMFWYRQQPGQSLTLIATANQGSEATYESGFVIDKFPISRPNLTFSTLTVSNMSPEDSSIYLCSVGTGSRGDIQYFGAGTRLSVL.

In its sample, this clone was seen once. The genes are TRBV6-1 and TRBJ2-7, with 12 bases matching TRBD1. The CDR3 loop spans 14 amino acids. In germline, CDR1 is MNHNS, CDR2 SASEGT. After removal of 5 bases from V and 5 bases from J, the junction contained 4 bases not matched to a gene. The CDR3 DNA follows: TGTGCCAGCAGTAGGGGACAGGGGGCCAACGAGCAGTACTTC. Its translation is CASSRGQGANEQYF.

In this sample, this clone turned up a few times. This chain joins TRBV11-3 and TRBJ2-1; TRBD2 matches at 11 bases. Losses at the gene ends were 4 bases for V and 4 bases for J; bases not matched to a gene: 3. Germline values: CDR1 SGHNT, CDR2 YENEEA. This CDR3 has 15 amino acids. The CDR3 coding sequence is TGTGCCAGCAGCTCCCGGACTAGCGGGTACAATGAGCAGTTCTTC. Encoded protein: CASSSRTSGYNEQFF.

The chain links TRBV2 to TRBJ2-1; D is perhaps TRBD2 (5 bases). This CDR3 region has 15 residues. The germline CDR1 and CDR2 sequences are SNHLY and FYNNEI. V was clipped by 6 bases and J by 0 bases, with 12 bases between them. CDR3 amino acids: CASSATRSSYNEQFF. CDR3 bases: TGTGCCAGCAGCGCTACTAGGAGCTCCTACAATGAGCAGTTCTTC. Variable domain in full (rest from reference TRBV2 and TRBJ2-1): EPEVTQTPSHQVTQMGQEVILRCVPISNHLYFYWYRQILGQKVEFLVSFYNNEISEKSEIFDDQFSVERPDGSNFTLKIRSTKLEDSAMYFCASSATRSSYNEQFFGPGTRLTVL.

This chain links TRBV6-1 with TRBJ2-7; 10 bases are a match to TRBD1. With 4 bases clipped from V and 0 bases from J, the junction kept 12 bases outside the gene matches. The CDR3 length is 18 residues. Germline V lookup: CDR1 MNHNS, CDR2 SASEGT. The CDR3 DNA sequence: TGTGCCAGCAGTGTTGCCGGGACAGGGGTTTCATACTCCTACGAGCAGTACTTC. Its translation: CASSVAGTGVSYSYEQYF.

The rearrangement uses TRBV6-1 and TRBJ1-2; D unclear. The CDR3 has 12 residues. Between the trimmed V and J ends, which lost 0 bases and 8 bases, there was a span of 7 bases. Germline lookup yields CDR1 MNHNS and CDR2 SASEGT. The CDR3 protein is CASSEALQGYTF. Written as DNA, the CDR3 is TGTGCCAGCAGTGAAGCGCTTCAGGGCTACACCTTC.

A single count supports this clone. V gene TRBV5-1 combines with J gene TRBJ1-1, with D possibly TRBD1 on 6 matching bases. Germline V gene sequence: CDR1 SGHRS, CDR2 YFSETQ. Trimming stripped 0 bases from V and 4 bases from J, with 10 bases between. The CDR3 sequence is 14 residues long. CDR3 protein: CASSLEGRGTEAFF. In DNA form, the CDR3 reads TGCGCCAGCAGCTTGGAAGGCAGGGGCACTGAAGCTTTCTTT.

The chain employs TRBV6-1 and TRBJ1-2; 8 bases fit TRBD1. The CDR3 length is 15 residues. CDR1 is MNHNS, CDR2 SASEGT, per germline. Trimming at V came to 3 bases and at J to 8 bases, leaving 11 bases not matched to a gene. The CDR3 DNA reads TGTGCCAGCAGTGAGACCCGACAGGGGAACGGGGGCTACACCTTC. This encodes CASSETRQGNGGYTF.

The V and J genes are TRBV7-8 and TRBJ1-1; D call uncertain. V was clipped by 5 bases and J by 8 bases, with 9 bases between them. Looked up from germline, CDR1 is SGHVS and CDR2 is FQNEAQ. The CDR3 totals 11 residues. CDR3: CASSGPGEAFF. The CDR3 DNA follows: TGTGCCAGCAGCGGGCCGGGGGAAGCTTTCTTT.

This clone appeared once. V gene TRBV15 combines with J gene TRBJ2-5; TRBD2 matches at 10 bases. After removal of 2 bases from V and 3 bases from J, the junction contained 0 bases not matched to a gene. The CDR3 length is 14 residues. Germline V gene sequence: CDR1 LNHNV, CDR2 YYDKDF (reference sequence). DNA of the CDR3: TGTGCCACCAGCAGACTAGCGGGAGAAGAGACCCAGTACTTC. Its protein is CATSRLAGEETQYF.

V usage is TRBV7-9 and J usage is TRBJ1-1; D uncertain. Germline values: CDR1 SEHNR, CDR2 FQNEAQ (reference sequence). The CDR3 is 15 amino acids. Deletions cut 3 bases from V and 1 base from J, with 12 bases between. The CDR3 DNA sequence: TGTGCCAGCAGCTTCACCGGGATAGGGAACACTGAAGCTTTCTTT. Residues: CASSFTGIGNTEAFF.

Concerning this clone itself: Sequence at one end of the junction differs from germline and may be a read error. The CDR3 region has the DNA TGTGCTAGCAGCGTGACAGGGACTTATCAGCCCCAGCATTTT. It encodes CASSVTGTYQPQHF. V gene TRBV7-7 combines with J gene TRBJ1-5; 7 nucleotides align to TRBD1. This CDR3 spans 14 amino acids. Germline values: CDR1 SSHAT, CDR2 FNYEAQ (reference sequence).

This chain uses TRBV10-3 with TRBJ1-3; D call uncertain. The CDR3 length is 14 residues. Germline-derived CDR1 and CDR2 are ENHRY and SYGVKD. Trimming took 5 bases from V and 0 from J, leaving 8 bases between them. CDR3 residues: CAISSQFSGNTIYF. DNA for the CDR3: TGTGCCATCAGTTCACAGTTCTCTGGAAACACCATATATTTT.

The V call is TRBV7-8, the J call TRBJ2-5, with 14 bases that match TRBD2. Trimming at V came to 4 bases and at J to 8 bases, leaving 9 bases not matched to a gene. The CDR3 covers 16 residues. CDR1 and CDR2 from the germline V gene are SGHVS and FQNEAQ. CDR3 DNA sequence: TGTGCCAGCAGCTGGGGGACTAGCGGGGGCAGGCAAACCCAGTACTTC. It encodes CASSWGTSGGRQTQYF.

The V gene is TRBV6-5, the J gene TRBJ1-3; D call uncertain. The germline CDR1 and CDR2 sequences are MNHEY and SVGAGI. The V end was cut by 4 bases, the J end by 3 bases, with 13 bases between. This CDR3 has 15 amino acids. CDR3 amino acids: CASSSAGSGGNTIYF. The CDR3, as DNA: TGTGCCAGCAGTTCGGCGGGCTCGGGTGGAAACACCATATATTTT.

The V call is TRBV5-5, the J call TRBJ2-3, with 7 bases that match TRBD1. CDR1 and CDR2 (germline): SGHKS, YYEKEE (reference sequence). This CDR3 is 15 amino acids long. V dropped 4 bases and J dropped 0; count of bases not matched to a gene: 5. The CDR3 protein is CASSLGTVSTDTQYF. Written as DNA, the CDR3 is TGTGCCAGCAGCCTTGGGACAGTGAGCACAGATACGCAGTATTTT.